This passage covers 32 T cell receptor beta chains from one sample sequenced in a study of OX40 agonist ivuxolimab in advanced cancers. Sequencing used immunoSEQ multiplex PCR; TCRdb keeps in-frame clones, though not all of them. Here the sample spans 15,000 to 25,000 clones, more than 70% being singletons. The sample here was CD4+ or CD8+ T cells sorted from blood, taken in a trial of the OX40 agonist ivuxolimab. These TCRs come from an adult with an advanced solid tumor such as melanoma, head and neck, liver or kidney cancer.

The chain carries TRBV11-2 and TRBJ2-1; the match to TRBD1 covers 7 bases. The CDR3 loop spans 16 amino acids. Per germline, CDR1 SGHAT and CDR2 FQNNGV. V shed 5 bases, J shed 8 bases, and the junction held 15 bases outside the gene matches. The CDR3 coding sequence is TGTGCCAGCAGCCCCGGGTGGGAGACAGGGTGGTATGAGCAGTTCTTC. Its protein product is CASSPGWETGWYEQFF. The variable domain in full, completed from reference TRBV11-2 and TRBJ2-1, reads EAGVAQSPRYKIIEKRQSVAFWCNPISGHATLYWYQQILGQGPKLLIQFQNNGVVDDSQLPKDRFSAERLKGVDSTLKIQPAKLEDSAVYLCASSPGWETGWYEQFFGPGTRLTVL.

The chain joins TRBV7-9 to TRBJ2-4, with D perhaps assigned TRBD1 or TRBD2 (5 bases each). This CDR3 spans 16 amino acids. Germline values: CDR1 SEHNR, CDR2 FQNEAQ (reference sequence). Between the trimmed V and J ends, which lost 5 bases and 1 base, there was a span of 15 bases. The DNA of the CDR3 is TGTGCCAGCAGCCCGCATAGGGACCTGGCCAAAAACATTCAGTACTTC. Translated, it gives CASSPHRDLAKNIQYF.

The CDR3 nucleotides read TGTGCCAGCAGCCGTAGGGGGTCAGGTTCTAACTATGGCTACACCTTC. Amino acid sequence: CASSRRGSGSNYGYTF. V and J are TRBV9 and TRBJ1-2, with D maybe TRBD1 (6 bases). The CDR3 length is 16 residues. The germline V gene encodes CDR1 SGDLS and CDR2 YYNGEE. Trimming pared 4 bases from V and 0 bases from J, leaving 16 bases between.

The chain employs TRBV7-6 and TRBJ2-2, with 13 bases aligning to TRBD2. Trimming at V came to 5 bases and at J to 4 bases, leaving 7 bases not matched to a gene. CDR3 size: 17 residues. Germline assignment: CDR1 SGHVS and CDR2 FNYEAQ. CDR3 nucleotide sequence: TGTGCCAGCAGCCGGACTAGCGGGAGTATCGTCACCGGGGAGCTGTTTTTT. Residues: CASSRTSGSIVTGELFF.

The gene calls are TRBV6-5 and TRBJ1-2; D gene unclear. V was trimmed by 0 bases and J by 3 bases, leaving 8 bases between them. This CDR3 spans 14 amino acids. The germline CDR1 and CDR2 sequences are MNHEY and SVGAGI. In DNA form, the CDR3 reads TGTGCCAGCAGTTACTCGATGCGCTACTATGGCTACACCTTC. Translated, it gives CASSYSMRYYGYTF.

This clone was seen just once. The rearrangement links TRBV6-5 to TRBJ2-1; 8 nucleotides align to TRBD2. The CDR3 runs 14 residues. J gave up 2 bases and V 6 bases, and 3 bases lay outside the gene matches. CDR1 and CDR2 (germline): MNHEY, SVGAGI. The CDR3 loop reads CASSGSGAYNEQFF. The CDR3 DNA follows: TGTGCCAGCAGCGGTAGCGGGGCCTACAATGAGCAGTTCTTC.

This chain uses TRBV5-6 with TRBJ1-1; the match to TRBD1 covers 8 bases. The CDR3 is made up of 14 amino acids. CDR1 SGHDT and CDR2 YYEEEE come from the germline V gene. The trim removed 2 bases at V and 1 base at J, leaving 1 base unmatched. This CDR3 is CASSFGTGNTEAFF. The CDR3 DNA is TGTGCCAGCAGCTTCGGGACAGGGAACACTGAAGCTTTCTTT.

The chain employs TRBV9 and TRBJ2-7; 9 bases map to TRBD2. V gave up 2 bases and J gave up 7 bases; unmatched junction bases: 7. Germline loops: CDR1 SGDLS, CDR2 YYNGEE. The CDR3 length is 14 residues. CDR3 loop: CASSVEREEREQYF. In DNA form, the CDR3 reads TGTGCCAGCAGCGTTGAGCGGGAGGAACGTGAGCAGTACTTC.

The V and J genes are TRBV9 and TRBJ2-2; TRBD2 agrees at 16 bases. Per the germline V gene, CDR1 is SGDLS and CDR2 is YYNGEE. The CDR3 is 21 amino acids. With 3 bases clipped from V and 2 bases from J, the junction kept 13 bases outside the gene matches. The CDR3 reads CASSATGTSGRGGRNTGELFF. CDR3 DNA: TGTGCCAGCAGCGCCACTGGGACTAGCGGGAGGGGCGGGAGAAACACCGGGGAGCTGTTTTTT.

The chain recombines TRBV7-9 with TRBJ2-1; D uncertain. V was clipped by 3 bases and J by 10 bases, with 19 bases between them. This CDR3 has 15 amino acids. CDR1 and CDR2 (germline): SEHNR, FQNEAQ (reference sequence). The CDR3 reads CASSLVSQWALEQFF. CDR3 DNA: TGTGCCAGCAGCTTGGTTTCCCAATGGGCGTTGGAGCAGTTCTTC.

This chain links TRBV7-9 with TRBJ2-5; TRBD1 or TRBD2 may be the D gene (5 bases each). The CDR3 consists of 15 residues. V lost 5 bases and J lost 7, with 20 bases in between. Germline V CDR1 and CDR2: SEHNR, FQNEAQ (reference sequence). As DNA, the CDR3 is TGTGCCAGCAGCCAAAGTAGGGACCCTTTTGGGACCCAGTACTTC. This codes for CASSQSRDPFGTQYF.

This chain uses TRBV6-6 with TRBJ1-1, with TRBD1 as a possible D gene (5 bases). The V and J ends lost 3 bases and 4 bases respectively, with 12 bases between them. The CDR3 has 14 residues. The germline V gene encodes CDR1 MNHNY and CDR2 SVGAGI (reference sequence). The CDR3, as DNA: TGTGCCAGCAGTTATGGGGAGGGGTTCACTGAAGCTTTCTTT. As protein: CASSYGEGFTEAFF.

The chain carries TRBV5-6 and TRBJ1-2; possibly TRBD1 for D (6 bases). The CDR3 is 12 amino acids. Trimming shortened V by 4 bases and J by 7 bases, and 11 bases separated the two germline ends. Per the germline V gene, CDR1 is SGHDT and CDR2 is YYEEEE. Here the CDR3 reads CASSPGGGGYTF. CDR3 sequence (DNA): TGTGCCAGCAGCCCGGGGGGCGGTGGCTACACCTTC.

There are a few counts of this clone. Within the sample, other DNA sequences also encode this same CDR3. The V and J genes are TRBV5-1 and TRBJ1-1, with TRBD1 matching 7 bases. V shed 8 bases and J 0 bases; nucleotides not matched to a gene: 4. From germline, CDR1 is SGHRS and CDR2 YFSETQ. The CDR3 has 13 residues. CDR3 residues: CASGDSLNTEAFF. DNA of the CDR3: TGCGCCAGTGGGGACAGCTTGAACACTGAAGCTTTCTTT.

J is TRBJ1-5 and V is TRBV28; the D is unclear. This CDR3 contains 14 residues. The V gene's germline CDR1 is MDHEN and CDR2 SYDVKM. Trimming stripped 8 bases from V and 3 bases from J, with 14 bases between. CDR3 coding DNA: TGTGCCAGCCATCAAGGAGATTCCAATCAGCCCCAGCATTTT. Translating gives CASHQGDSNQPQHF.

The chain is built from TRBV29-1 and TRBJ2-7, with D maybe TRBD1 (6 bases). The V and J ends lost 0 bases and 2 bases respectively, with 17 bases between them. The CDR3 spans 16 residues. In germline, CDR1 is SQVTM, CDR2 ANQGSEA. The CDR3 DNA reads TGCAGCGTTGAAGATGTAACCAACAGGGATACCTACGAGCAGTACTTC. This gives the protein CSVEDVTNRDTYEQYF.

The V and J genes are TRBV7-2 and TRBJ2-1, with D perhaps given as TRBD1 or TRBD2 (6 bases each). Germline lookup yields CDR1 SGHTA and CDR2 FQGNSA. Trimming took 4 bases from V and 0 from J, leaving 10 bases between them. CDR3 length: 15 amino acids. CDR3 protein: CASSSEGGSYNEQFF. CDR3 DNA: TGTGCCAGCAGCTCCGAGGGGGGCTCCTACAATGAGCAGTTCTTC.

This clone has just a few counts. The chain couples TRBV12-5 to TRBJ2-7; 8 nucleotides align to TRBD1. This CDR3 spans 13 amino acids. Per germline, CDR1 LGHNT and CDR2 FRNRAP. V gave up 3 bases and J gave up 4 bases; unmatched junction bases: 2. CDR3 region: CASGFDRGYEQYF. CDR3 coding DNA: TGTGCTAGTGGTTTTGACAGGGGATACGAGCAGTACTTC.

As regards this clone: The sample contains more than one DNA sequence encoding this CDR3. The V gene is TRBV4-3, the J gene TRBJ2-1, with 11 bases that match TRBD2. Looked up from germline, CDR1 is LGHNA and CDR2 is YSLEER. The CDR3 spans 20 residues. Losses at the gene ends were 1 base for V and 4 bases for J; bases not matched to a gene: 15. The DNA of the CDR3 is TGCGCCAGCAGCCAAGTTCCAGGGGGCTCCGGGACTAGCGGATACAATGAGCAGTTCTTC. It specifies CASSQVPGGSGTSGYNEQFF.

This chain links TRBV28 with TRBJ2-1, with 8 bases fitting TRBD2. The V and J ends lost 6 bases and 7 bases, in that order; junction bases with no gene match: 5. The CDR3 sequence is 13 residues long. Germline V lookup: CDR1 MDHEN, CDR2 SYDVKM. The CDR3 reads CASSAGTSNEQFF. For the CDR3, the DNA is TGTGCCAGCAGCGCCGGGACTAGTAATGAGCAGTTCTTC.

This clone was seen only a few times. V and J are TRBV10-3 and TRBJ2-7; D is possibly TRBD1 or TRBD2 (5 bases each). This CDR3 is built from 11 residues. Per germline, CDR1 ENHRY and CDR2 SYGVKD. Trimming shortened V by 11 bases and J by 3 bases, and 11 bases separated the two germline ends. CDR3: CAAMRGYEQYF. CDR3 bases: TGTGCCGCGATGAGGGGCTACGAGCAGTACTTC.

This chain connects TRBV9 to TRBJ1-1; TRBD1 matches 9 bases. Trimming at V came to 4 bases and at J to 5 bases, leaving 3 bases not matched to a gene. The CDR3 extends over 13 amino acids. Germline assignment: CDR1 SGDLS and CDR2 YYNGEE. The CDR3 bases are TGTGCCAGCAGCTCAGGACAGGGGACTGAAGCTTTCTTT. Translating it yields CASSSGQGTEAFF.

The rearrangement joins TRBV10-1 to TRBJ2-7; D call uncertain. CDR1 is WNHNN and CDR2 is SYGVQD in the germline V gene (reference sequence). The CDR3 spans 13 residues. Trimming removed 1 base from V and 3 bases from J, with 7 bases in between. The CDR3 protein is CASSELWGYEQYF. CDR3 in DNA: TGCGCCAGCAGTGAGTTATGGGGCTACGAGCAGTACTTC.

The chain recombines TRBV5-4 with TRBJ2-5; weak D call: TRBD2 (6 bases). The ends were cut back, 5 bases at V and 4 bases at J, with 9 bases in the middle. Germline V CDR1 and CDR2: SGHNT, YYREEE (reference sequence). The CDR3 sequence is 12 residues long. The DNA of the CDR3 is TGTGCCAGCAGTACGCGGGGAGAGACCCAGTACTTC. It encodes CASSTRGETQYF.

V is TRBV7-7 and J is TRBJ2-1; 7 bases are shared with TRBD1. Germline V gene lookup returns CDR1 SSHAT and CDR2 FNYEAQ (reference sequence). The J segment lost 2 bases and the V segment lost 5 bases, leaving 6 bases of the junction unmatched. This CDR3 spans 15 amino acids. The CDR3 region is CASSTRQGPYNEQFF. CDR3 in DNA: TGTGCCAGCAGCACCAGACAGGGCCCCTACAATGAGCAGTTCTTC.

The chain recombines TRBV5-6 with TRBJ2-7; D perhaps matches TRBD1 (6 bases). V was cut by 4 bases and J by 1 base, with 6 bases left in between. The length of the CDR3 is 12 residues. Germline CDR1 SGHDT, CDR2 YYEEEE. For the CDR3, the DNA is TGTGCCAGCAGCGGGACATCCTACGAGCAGTACTTC. This translates into CASSGTSYEQYF.

V and J are TRBV4-2 and TRBJ2-3, with 10 bases lining up with TRBD2. CDR3 length: 15 residues. The trim removed 3 bases at V and 0 bases at J, leaving 0 bases unmatched. CDR1 is LGHNA and CDR2 is YNFKEQ in the germline V gene. The CDR3 loop is CASSQTSGSTDTQYF. In DNA form, the CDR3 reads TGTGCCAGCAGCCAGACTAGCGGGAGCACAGATACGCAGTATTTT.

V usage is TRBV29-1 and J usage is TRBJ2-7, with 9 nucleotides matching TRBD1. CDR1 and CDR2 (germline): SQVTM, ANQGSEA. J was trimmed by 2 bases and V by 6 bases; bases with no gene match: 8. There are 14 residues in the CDR3. The CDR3 region has the DNA TGCAGCGTCCGAAGGGGGGACAGGGCCTACGAGCAGTACTTC. It codes for CSVRRGDRAYEQYF.

This clone was found a few times. The chain employs TRBV7-9 and TRBJ2-7, with D perhaps TRBD1 or TRBD2 (6 bases each). V was clipped by 7 bases and J by 3 bases, with 10 bases between them. CDR3 length equals 12 residues. Per the germline V gene, CDR1 is SEHNR and CDR2 is FQNEAQ (reference sequence). CDR3 in amino acids: CASNEGGYEQYF. CDR3 nucleotides: TGTGCCAGCAATGAGGGGGGCTACGAGCAGTACTTC.

The rearrangement uses TRBV29-1 and TRBJ2-3, with 7 bases fitting TRBD1. V gave up 7 bases and J gave up 13 bases; unmatched junction bases: 14. CDR3 length equals 12 residues. CDR1 and CDR2 (germline): SQVTM, ANQGSEA. CDR3 residues: CSEGAGWAQEYF. The CDR3 DNA reads TGCAGCGAGGGGGCGGGTTGGGCACAGGAGTATTTT.

This clone was detected a few times. The rearrangement joins TRBV19 to TRBJ1-1; D is unresolved. The germline V gene encodes CDR1 LNHDA and CDR2 SQIVND (reference sequence). This CDR3 is 13 amino acids long. The germline V and J ends were trimmed by 4 bases and 1 base, with 7 bases remaining between them. This chain's CDR3 is CASSTVKNTEAFF. CDR3 nucleotide sequence: TGTGCCAGTAGTACCGTTAAGAACACTGAAGCTTTCTTT.

This sequence joins TRBV6-5 and TRBJ2-2; tentatively, D is TRBD1 (6 bases). Germline CDR1 is MNHEY and CDR2 is SVGAGI. Trimming pared 4 bases from V and 8 bases from J, leaving 11 bases between. This CDR3 has 13 amino acids. The CDR3 nucleotides read TGTGCCAGCAGTTTTACCACAGGGGGGGAGCTGTTTTTT. It is translated as CASSFTTGGELFF.